Sequencing of this T cell receptor (beta chain) was carried out in a study of cytomegalovirus exposure and HLA in healthy donors. This CDR3 contains 15 residues. V lost 7 bases to trimming and J lost 3 bases, with 18 bases between them. Germline assignment: CDR1 SQVTM and CDR2 ANQGSEA. With respect to this clone: Antigen unknown.

This PCR relied on a set of 60 Vbeta primers and 13 Jbeta primers. Clones were read by immunoSEQ multiplex PCR, and TCRdb kept only the in-frame ones, dropping some. The sample has approximately 180,000 clones, 79% seen once. Findings of the study overall: V- and J-gene trimming in TCR beta was tied to a missense DCLRE1C variant by an analysis performed later. Immune exposure was documented only through CMV serostatus. Researchers reported in a later analysis that common viral pathogens appeared linked to several top clusters. The authors later found HLA-associated TCR beta chains more clonally expanded than equally common others.

This sequence joins TRBV29-1 and TRBJ2-2; D might be TRBD2 (6 bases). The TCR comes from a woman between 45 and 65 years old in good health and CMV-seronegative. Sequencing input: PBMCs. CDR3 protein: CSAPRGSLDTGELFF. The DNA of the CDR3 is TGCAGCGCCCCTCGGGGGTCTCTCGACACCGGGGAGCTGTTTTTT.